Below, 4 T cell receptor beta chains from the same sample are listed, as sequenced in a study of radiation and T cells in renal cell carcinoma. Using immunoSEQ multiplex PCR, the repertoire was profiled, and TCRdb retains in-frame clones only, with some absent. This table holds approximately 49,000 clones, 75% to 85% found once. Time point defined: blood 2 weeks post-SBRT. Noted treatment: 15 Gy SBRT to primary tumor, nephrectomy 4 weeks later. Sample: blood, taken from a patient whose treatment included radiotherapy and nephrectomy. The receptors come from an older woman with renal cell carcinoma.

This clone was seen only once. This chain connects TRBV18 to TRBJ2-3; TRBD2 matches 9 bases. Germline V gene data show CDR1 as KGHSH and CDR2 as LQKENI. With V trimmed by 3 bases and J by 4 bases, 5 bases remained unmatched. This CDR3 is built from 15 residues. The CDR3 DNA reads as TGTGCCAGCTCACCTGGTAGCGGGGGATCAGATACGCAGTATTTT. Its translation: CASSPGSGGSDTQYF. Full variable domain (missing parts from reference TRBV18 and TRBJ2-3): NAGVMQNPRHLVRRRGQEARLRCSPMKGHSHVYWYRQLPEEGLKFMVYLQKENIIDESGMPKERFSAEFPKEGPSILRIQQVVRGDSAAYFCASSPGSGGSDTQYFGPGTRLTVL.

The chain's CDR3 is CASSQARETQYF. The CDR3 DNA is TGTGCCAGTAGTCAAGCTAGGGAGACCCAGTACTTC. This rearrangement joins TRBV19 to TRBJ2-5; D unresolved. This CDR3 spans 12 amino acids. V lost 5 bases to trimming and J lost 5 bases, with 9 bases between them. From germline, CDR1 is LNHDA and CDR2 SQIVND (reference sequence).

This clone was seen a few times. The genes are TRBV6-1 and TRBJ2-1; 11 nucleotides match TRBD2. The V and J ends lost 6 bases and 7 bases, in that order; junction bases with no gene match: 5. The CDR3 sequence is 14 residues long. Per the germline V gene, CDR1 is MNHNS and CDR2 is SASEGT. The DNA for the CDR3 is TGTGCCAGCAGGTTAGCGGGGGGGCTGAATGAGCAGTTCTTC. Translated, it gives CASRLAGGLNEQFF.

The V and J genes are TRBV15 and TRBJ2-7; 8 bases are a match to TRBD1. Germline CDR1 reads LNHNV; CDR2 reads YYDKDF (reference sequence). The CDR3 is 14 residues long. V lost 3 bases, J lost 2 bases, and 3 bases stayed unmatched. CDR3 loop: CATSRDRATYEQYF. The CDR3 DNA reads as TGTGCCACCAGCAGGGACAGGGCGACCTACGAGCAGTACTTC. Combining the CDR3 with reference TRBV15 and TRBJ2-7 gives the whole variable domain DAMVIQNPRYQVTQFGKPVTLSCSQTLNHNVMYWYQQKSSQAPKLLFHYYDKDFNNEADTPDNFQSRRPNTSFCFLDIRSPGLGDTAMYLCATSRDRATYEQYFGPGTRLTVT.